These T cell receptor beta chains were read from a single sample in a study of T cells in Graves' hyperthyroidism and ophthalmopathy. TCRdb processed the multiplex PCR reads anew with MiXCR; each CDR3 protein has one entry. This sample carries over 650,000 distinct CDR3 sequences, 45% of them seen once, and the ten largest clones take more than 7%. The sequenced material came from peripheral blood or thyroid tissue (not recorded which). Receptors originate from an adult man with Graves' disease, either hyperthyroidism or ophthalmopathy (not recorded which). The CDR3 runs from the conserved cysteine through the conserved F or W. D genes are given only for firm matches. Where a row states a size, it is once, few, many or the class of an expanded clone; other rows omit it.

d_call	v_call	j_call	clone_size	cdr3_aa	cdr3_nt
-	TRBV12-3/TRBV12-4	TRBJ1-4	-	CASSLQASEKLFF	TGTGCCAGCAGTTTACAGGCTAGTGAAAAACTGTTTTTT
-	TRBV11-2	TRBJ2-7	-	CASSYEGRSYEQYF	TGTGCCAGCAGTTACGAAGGGCGTTCCTACGAGCAGTACTTC
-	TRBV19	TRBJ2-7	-	CASSLDGFGGEQYF	TGTGCCAGTAGTCTGGATGGTTTCGGGGGAGAGCAGTACTTC
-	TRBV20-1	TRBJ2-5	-	CSARDLTGTTRETQYF	TGCAGTGCTAGAGATCTGACGGGGACCACTCGAGAGACCCAGTACTTC
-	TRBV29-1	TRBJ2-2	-	CSVMGRDGVTGELFF	TGCAGCGTTATGGGAAGGGATGGGGTCACCGGGGAGCTGTTTTTT
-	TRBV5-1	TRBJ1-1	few	CASSLDTANTEAFF	TGCGCCAGCAGCTTGGACACGGCGAACACTGAAGCTTTCTTT
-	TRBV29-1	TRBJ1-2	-	CSVSLRGGYGYTF	TGCAGCGTGTCCTTGAGGGGGGGTTATGGCTACACCTTC
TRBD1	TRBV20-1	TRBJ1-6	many	CSASETGNNSPLHF	TGCAGTGCTAGTGAGACAGGGAATAATTCACCCCTCCACTTT
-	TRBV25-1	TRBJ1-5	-	CASSLSGRGGSQPQHF	TGTGCCAGCAGTTTATCCGGCAGGGGTGGAAGTCAGCCCCAGCATTTT
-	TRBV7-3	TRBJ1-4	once	CASTSGGVPEKLFF	TGTGCCAGCACCTCGGGGGGGGTCCCTGAAAAACTGTTTTTT
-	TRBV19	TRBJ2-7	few	CASSGVQGGTQYF	TGTGCCAGTAGTGGAGTCCAGGGGGGAACCCAGTACTTC
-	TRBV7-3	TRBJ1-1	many	CASSKGPAEAFF	TGTGCCAGCAGCAAAGGGCCGGCTGAAGCTTTCTTT
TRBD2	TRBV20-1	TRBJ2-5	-	CSASARLAGRETQYF	TGCAGTGCTAGTGCCCGACTAGCGGGGCGAGAGACCCAGTACTTC
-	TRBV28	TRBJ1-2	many	CASGRSYGYTF	TGTGCCAGCGGACGAAGCTATGGCTACACCTTC
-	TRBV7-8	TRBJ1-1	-	CASSLYRAMNTEAFF	TGTGCCAGCAGCTTGTACAGGGCAATGAACACTGAAGCTTTCTTT
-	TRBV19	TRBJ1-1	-	CASTPAWTAGATEAFF	TGTGCCAGTACTCCCGCCTGGACTGCCGGAGCTACTGAAGCTTTCTTT
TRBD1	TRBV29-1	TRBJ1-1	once	CSARGQGIGHTEAFF	TGCAGCGCCCGAGGACAGGGGATCGGGCACACTGAAGCTTTCTTT
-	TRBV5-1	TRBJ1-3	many	CASSFSGNTIYF	TGCGCCAGCAGCTTCTCTGGAAACACCATATATTTT
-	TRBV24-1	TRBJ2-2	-	CATSDGGPYGELFF	TGTGCCACCAGTGATGGGGGACCCTATGGGGAGCTGTTTTTT
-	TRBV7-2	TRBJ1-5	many	CASSRTGQPQHF	TGTGCCAGCAGTCGAACGGGGCAGCCCCAGCATTTT
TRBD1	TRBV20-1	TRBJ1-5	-	CSARTGGGGQPQHF	TGCAGTGCGCGGACAGGGGGCGGCGGGCAGCCCCAGCATTTT
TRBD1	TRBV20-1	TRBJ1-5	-	CSPDRYQPQHF	TGCAGCCCGGACAGGTATCAGCCCCAGCATTTT
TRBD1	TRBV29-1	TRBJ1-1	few	CSATEGANTEAFF	TGCAGCGCCACAGAGGGGGCGAACACTGAAGCTTTCTTT
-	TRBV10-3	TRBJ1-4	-	CATSDRAEKLFF	TGTGCCACGTCCGACAGAGCTGAAAAACTGTTTTTT
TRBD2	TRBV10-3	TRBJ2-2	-	CAISENEAGRTGELFF	TGTGCCATCAGTGAGAATGAAGCGGGGCGCACCGGGGAGCTGTTTTTT
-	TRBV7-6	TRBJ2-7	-	CASKETGPEGYEQYF	TGTGCCAGCAAAGAGACAGGACCAGAGGGCTACGAGCAGTACTTC
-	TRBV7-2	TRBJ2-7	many	CASSEGPGSSYEQYF	TGTGCCAGCAGCGAGGGGCCCGGGAGCTCCTACGAGCAGTACTTC
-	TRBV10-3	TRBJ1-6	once	CANRGGGSSPLHF	TGTGCCAACCGGGGGGGAGGAAGTTCACCCCTCCACTTT
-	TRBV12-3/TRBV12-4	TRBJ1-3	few	CASSFRHGGTGNTIYF	TGTGCCAGCAGTTTCCGCCACGGCGGTACTGGAAACACCATATATTTT
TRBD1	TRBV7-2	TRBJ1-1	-	CASSPGQGFEAFF	TGCGCCAGCAGCCCGGGACAGGGGTTCGAAGCTTTCTTT
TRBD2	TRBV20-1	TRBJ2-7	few	CSARDVRGTSYEQYF	TGCAGTGCTAGAGATGTGCGGGGGACCTCCTACGAGCAGTACTTC
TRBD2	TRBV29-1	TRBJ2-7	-	CSAWAGGDEQYF	TGCAGCGCCTGGGCGGGGGGGGATGAGCAGTACTTC
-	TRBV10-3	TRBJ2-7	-	CAISKGGNEQYF	TGTGCCATCAGTAAGGGGGGCAACGAGCAGTACTTC
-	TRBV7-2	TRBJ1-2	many	CASSQRNYGYTF	TGTGCCAGCAGCCAACGTAACTATGGCTACACCTTC
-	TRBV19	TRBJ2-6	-	CASSIYGPNVLTF	TGTGCCAGTAGTATATATGGACCCAACGTCCTGACTTTC
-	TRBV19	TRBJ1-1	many	CASSILNTEAFF	TGTGCCAGTAGTATTTTGAACACTGAAGCTTTCTTT
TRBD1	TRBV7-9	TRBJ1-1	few	CASSLAGQGGTEAFF	TGTGCCAGCAGCTTAGCGGGACAGGGAGGAACTGAAGCTTTCTTT
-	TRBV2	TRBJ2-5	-	CASDPGWETQYF	TGTGCCAGCGACCCAGGCTGGGAGACCCAGTACTTC
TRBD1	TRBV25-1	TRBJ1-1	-	CARQGAAMNTEAFF	TGTGCTAGACAGGGGGCGGCGATGAACACTGAAGCTTTCTTT
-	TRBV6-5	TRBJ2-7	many	CASSYSAGYEQYF	TGTGCCAGCAGTTACTCGGCAGGCTACGAGCAGTACTTC
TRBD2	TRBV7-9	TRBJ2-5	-	CASSPGTSGTGRETQYF	TGTGCCAGCAGCCCAGGGACTAGCGGGACGGGTCGGGAGACCCAGTACTTC
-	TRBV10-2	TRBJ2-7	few	CASSYYEGAYEQYF	TGTGCCAGCAGTTACTACGAGGGGGCCTACGAGCAGTACTTC
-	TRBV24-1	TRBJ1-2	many	CATSETSAGYGYTF	TGTGCCACCAGTGAAACTTCGGCAGGCTATGGCTACACCTTC
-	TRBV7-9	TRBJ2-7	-	CASSLVRAENYEQYF	TGTGCCAGCAGCTTAGTAAGGGCAGAGAACTACGAGCAGTACTTC
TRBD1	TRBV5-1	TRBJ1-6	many	CASSFGTDNSPLHF	TGCGCCAGCAGCTTCGGGACAGATAATTCACCCCTCCACTTT
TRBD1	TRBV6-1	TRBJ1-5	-	CASSYRPSGTDQPQHF	TGTGCCAGCAGTTACCGTCCTAGCGGGACAGATCAGCCCCAGCATTTT
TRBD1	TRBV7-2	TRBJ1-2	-	CASSFQGTGPYGYTF	TGTGCCAGCAGCTTCCAAGGGACAGGCCCATATGGCTACACCTTC
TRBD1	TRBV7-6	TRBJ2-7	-	CASSLEVGTGPSSYEQYF	TGTGCCAGCAGCTTAGAGGTCGGGACAGGGCCGAGCTCCTACGAGCAGTACTTC
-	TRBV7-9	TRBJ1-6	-	CASKYGTTYNSPLHF	TGTGCCAGCAAGTACGGGACAACTTATAATTCACCCCTCCACTTT
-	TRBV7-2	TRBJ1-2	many	CASSLEGRGGDYGYTF	TGTGCCAGCAGCTTGGAGGGTCGAGGAGGGGACTATGGCTACACCTTC
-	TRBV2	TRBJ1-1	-	CASMPDGLNTEAFF	TGTGCCAGCATGCCGGACGGTTTGAACACTGAAGCTTTCTTT